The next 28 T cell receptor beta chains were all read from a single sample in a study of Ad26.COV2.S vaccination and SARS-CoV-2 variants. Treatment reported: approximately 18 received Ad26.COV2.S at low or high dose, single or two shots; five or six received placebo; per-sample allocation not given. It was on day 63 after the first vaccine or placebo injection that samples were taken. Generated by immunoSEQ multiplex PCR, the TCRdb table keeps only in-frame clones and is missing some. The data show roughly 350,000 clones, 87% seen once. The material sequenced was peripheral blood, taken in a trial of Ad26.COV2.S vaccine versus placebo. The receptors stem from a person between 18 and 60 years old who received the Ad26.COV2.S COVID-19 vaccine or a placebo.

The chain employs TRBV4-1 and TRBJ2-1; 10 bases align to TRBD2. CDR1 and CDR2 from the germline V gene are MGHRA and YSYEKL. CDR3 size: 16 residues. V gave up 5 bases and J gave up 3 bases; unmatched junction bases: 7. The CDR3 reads CASSSRIAGGYNEQFF. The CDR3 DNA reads TGCGCCAGCAGCTCTCGTATAGCGGGGGGCTACAATGAGCAGTTCTTC.

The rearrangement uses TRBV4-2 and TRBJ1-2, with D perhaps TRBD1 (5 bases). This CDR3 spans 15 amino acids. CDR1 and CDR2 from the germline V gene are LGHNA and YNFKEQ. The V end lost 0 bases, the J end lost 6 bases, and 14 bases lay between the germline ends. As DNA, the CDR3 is TGTGCCAGCAGCCAAGATCCCAGGGAGGCCAATGGCTACACCTTC. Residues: CASSQDPREANGYTF.

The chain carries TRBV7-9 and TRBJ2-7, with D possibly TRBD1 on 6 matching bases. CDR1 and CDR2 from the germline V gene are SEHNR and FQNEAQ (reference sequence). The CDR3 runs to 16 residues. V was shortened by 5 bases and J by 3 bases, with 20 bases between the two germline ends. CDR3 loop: CASSTTGTSLGYEQYF. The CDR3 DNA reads TGTGCCAGCAGCACTACCGGGACAAGTTTAGGCTACGAGCAGTACTTC.

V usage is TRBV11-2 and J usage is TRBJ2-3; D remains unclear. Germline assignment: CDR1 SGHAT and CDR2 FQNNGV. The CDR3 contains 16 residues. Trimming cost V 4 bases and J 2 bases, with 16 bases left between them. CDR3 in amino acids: CASSSSLQAFTDTQYF. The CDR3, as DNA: TGTGCCAGCAGCTCCTCGTTGCAGGCGTTCACAGATACGCAGTATTTT.

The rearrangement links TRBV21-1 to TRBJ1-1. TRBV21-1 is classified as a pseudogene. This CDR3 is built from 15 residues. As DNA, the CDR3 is TGTGCCAGGCCACGTGTGGGAAAGCGGGCCCCTGAAGCTTTCTTT. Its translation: CARPRVGKRAPEAFF.

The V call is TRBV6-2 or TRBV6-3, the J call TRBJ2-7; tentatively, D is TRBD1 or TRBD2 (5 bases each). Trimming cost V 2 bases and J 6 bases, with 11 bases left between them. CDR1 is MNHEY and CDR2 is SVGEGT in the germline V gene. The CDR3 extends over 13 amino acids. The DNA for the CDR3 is TGTGCCAGCAGTTACGGGACCCTACGCGAGCAGTACTTC. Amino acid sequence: CASSYGTLREQYF.

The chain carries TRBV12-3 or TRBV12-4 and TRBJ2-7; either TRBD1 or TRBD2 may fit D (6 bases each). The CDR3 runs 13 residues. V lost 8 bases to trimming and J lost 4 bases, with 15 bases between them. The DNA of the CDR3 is TGTGCCAGCGCTGCGGGACACCCATACGAGCAGTACTTC. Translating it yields CASAAGHPYEQYF.

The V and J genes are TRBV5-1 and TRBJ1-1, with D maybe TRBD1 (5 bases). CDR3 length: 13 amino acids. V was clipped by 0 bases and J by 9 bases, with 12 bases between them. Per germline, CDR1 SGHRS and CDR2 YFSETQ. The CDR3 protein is CASSLAVQGQAFF. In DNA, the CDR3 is TGCGCCAGCAGCTTGGCAGTCCAGGGACAAGCTTTCTTT.

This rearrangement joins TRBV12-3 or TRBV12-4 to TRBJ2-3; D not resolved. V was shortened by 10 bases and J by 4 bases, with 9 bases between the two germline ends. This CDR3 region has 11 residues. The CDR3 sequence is CATLGPDTQYF. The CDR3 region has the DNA TGTGCCACCCTCGGTCCAGATACGCAGTATTTT.

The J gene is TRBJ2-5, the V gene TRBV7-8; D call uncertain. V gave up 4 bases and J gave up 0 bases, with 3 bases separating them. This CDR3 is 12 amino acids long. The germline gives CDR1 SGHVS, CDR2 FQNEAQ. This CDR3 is CASSSNQETQYF. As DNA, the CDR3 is TGTGCCAGCAGCTCCAACCAAGAGACCCAGTACTTC.

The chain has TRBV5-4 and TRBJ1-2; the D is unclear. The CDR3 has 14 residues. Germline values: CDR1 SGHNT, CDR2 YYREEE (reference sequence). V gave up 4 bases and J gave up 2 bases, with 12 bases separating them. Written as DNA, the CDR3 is TGTGCCAGCAGCCGGACCCAGCAAAACTATGGCTACACCTTC. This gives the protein CASSRTQQNYGYTF.

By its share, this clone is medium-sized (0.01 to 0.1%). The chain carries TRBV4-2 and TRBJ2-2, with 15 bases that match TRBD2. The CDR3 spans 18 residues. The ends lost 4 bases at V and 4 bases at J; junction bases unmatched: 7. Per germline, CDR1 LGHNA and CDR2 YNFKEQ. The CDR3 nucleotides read TGTGCCAGCAGCCCAAGGACTAGCGGGGGGGCGGTCACCGGGGAGCTGTTTTTT. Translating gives CASSPRTSGGAVTGELFF.

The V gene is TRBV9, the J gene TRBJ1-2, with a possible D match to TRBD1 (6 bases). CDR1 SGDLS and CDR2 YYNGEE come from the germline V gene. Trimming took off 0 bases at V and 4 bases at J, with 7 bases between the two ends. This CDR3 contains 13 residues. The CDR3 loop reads CASSVEGVYGYTF. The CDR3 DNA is TGTGCCAGCAGCGTAGAGGGGGTCTATGGCTACACCTTC.

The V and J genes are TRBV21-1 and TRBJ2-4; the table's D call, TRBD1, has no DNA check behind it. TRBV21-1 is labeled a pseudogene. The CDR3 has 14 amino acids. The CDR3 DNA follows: TGTGCCAGCATCAAACAGGGAGCCAAAAACATTCAGTACTTC. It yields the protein CASIKQGAKNIQYF.

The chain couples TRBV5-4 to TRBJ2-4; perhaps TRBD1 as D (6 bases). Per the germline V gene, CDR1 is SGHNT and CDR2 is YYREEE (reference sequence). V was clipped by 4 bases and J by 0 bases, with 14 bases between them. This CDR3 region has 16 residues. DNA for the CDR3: TGTGCCAGCAGCGATTACGGCAGGGGAGCCAAAAACATTCAGTACTTC. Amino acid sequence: CASSDYGRGAKNIQYF.

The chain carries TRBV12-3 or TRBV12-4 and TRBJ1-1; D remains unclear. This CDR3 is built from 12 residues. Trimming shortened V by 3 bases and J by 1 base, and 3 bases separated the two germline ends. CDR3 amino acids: CASSFTNTEAFF. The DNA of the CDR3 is TGTGCCAGCAGTTTCACGAACACTGAAGCTTTCTTT.

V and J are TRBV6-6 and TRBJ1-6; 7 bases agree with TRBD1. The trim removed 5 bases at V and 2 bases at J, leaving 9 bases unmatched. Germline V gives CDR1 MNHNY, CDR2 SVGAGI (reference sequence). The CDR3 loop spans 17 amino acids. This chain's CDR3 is CASSRSYRGPYNSPLHF. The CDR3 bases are TGTGCCAGCAGTCGCAGCTACAGGGGCCCCTATAATTCACCCCTCCACTTT.

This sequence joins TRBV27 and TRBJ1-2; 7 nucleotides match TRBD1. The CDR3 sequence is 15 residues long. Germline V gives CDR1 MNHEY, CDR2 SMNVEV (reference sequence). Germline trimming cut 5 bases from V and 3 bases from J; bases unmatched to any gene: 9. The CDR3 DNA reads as TGTGCCAGCAGTAGGGGTGCAGGGGGGTACTATGGCTACACCTTC. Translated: CASSRGAGGYYGYTF.

The CDR3 loop is CASSPQTFTSGNTIYF. The CDR3 DNA follows: TGCGCCAGCAGCCCCCAGACATTTACCTCTGGAAACACCATATATTTT. V and J are TRBV5-1 and TRBJ1-3; D is unresolved. This CDR3 is built from 16 residues. The germline V gene has CDR1 SGHRS and CDR2 YFSETQ. The germline V and J ends were trimmed by 4 bases and 0 bases, with 14 bases remaining between them.

The CDR3, as DNA: TGTGCCAGCAGCTTGGGGCTACAGGGGGACTATGGCTACACCTTC. Translating it yields CASSLGLQGDYGYTF. The chain uses TRBV5-5 and TRBJ1-2; 8 positions agree with TRBD1. The length of the CDR3 is 15 residues. Germline lookup yields CDR1 SGHKS and CDR2 YYEKEE (reference sequence). Unmatched junction bases numbered 4, after V lost 0 bases and J lost 3 bases.

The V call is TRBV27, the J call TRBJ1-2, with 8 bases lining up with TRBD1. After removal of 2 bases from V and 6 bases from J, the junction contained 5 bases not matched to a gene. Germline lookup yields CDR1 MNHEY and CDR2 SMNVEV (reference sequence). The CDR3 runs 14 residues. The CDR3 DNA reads TGTGCCAGCAGTTTAATCCCAGGGGGCGATGGCTACACCTTC. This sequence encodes CASSLIPGGDGYTF.

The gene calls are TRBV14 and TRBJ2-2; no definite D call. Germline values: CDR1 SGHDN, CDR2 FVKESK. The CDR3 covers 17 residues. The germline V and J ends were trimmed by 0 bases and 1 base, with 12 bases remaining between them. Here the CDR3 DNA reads TGTGCCAGCAGCCAAGATCGCCAGGCCCTGAACACCGGGGAGCTGTTTTTT. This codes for CASSQDRQALNTGELFF.

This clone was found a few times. The CDR3 DNA sequence: TGTGCCAGCAGCTTAGCGGGTGGAGAAATGAACACTGAAGCTTTCTTT. Translated, it gives CASSLAGGEMNTEAFF. V is TRBV7-2 and J is TRBJ1-1; D remains unclear. The length of the CDR3 is 16 residues. The V gene's germline CDR1 is SGHTA and CDR2 FQGNSA. The V end lost 0 bases, the J end lost 0 bases, and 11 bases lay between the germline ends.

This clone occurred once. The CDR3 region is CSVGREEKLFF. Here the CDR3 DNA reads TGCAGCGTTGGGAGGGAGGAAAAACTGTTTTTT. This rearrangement joins TRBV29-1 to TRBJ1-4; D uncertain. The germline CDR1 and CDR2 sequences are SQVTM and ANQGSEA. The CDR3 totals 11 residues. Trimming removed 4 bases at V and 8 bases at J, with 8 bases between.

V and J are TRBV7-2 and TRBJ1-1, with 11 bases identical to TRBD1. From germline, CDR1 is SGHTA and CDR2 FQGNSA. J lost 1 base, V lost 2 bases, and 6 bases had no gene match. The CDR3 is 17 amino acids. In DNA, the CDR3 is TGTGCCAGCAGCTTATCATGGACAGGGGGCAAGAACACTGAAGCTTTCTTT. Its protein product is CASSLSWTGGKNTEAFF.

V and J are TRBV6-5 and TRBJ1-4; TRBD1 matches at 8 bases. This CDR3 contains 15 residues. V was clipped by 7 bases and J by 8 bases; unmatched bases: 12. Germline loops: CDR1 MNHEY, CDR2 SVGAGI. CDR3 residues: CASTRRQGIGEKLFF. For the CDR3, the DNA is TGTGCCAGCACCCGCCGACAGGGGATAGGGGAAAAACTGTTTTTT.

The CDR3 sequence: CAWINGGGGDTQYF. DNA for the CDR3: TGTGCCTGGATCAACGGGGGAGGTGGAGATACGCAGTATTTT. The rearrangement joins TRBV30 to TRBJ2-3; the D gene is possibly TRBD2 (6 bases). CDR1 and CDR2 (germline): GTSNPN, SVGIG (reference sequence). The CDR3 is made up of 14 amino acids. Deletions cut 4 bases from V and 5 bases from J, with 16 bases between. Using reference TRBV30 and TRBJ2-3 for the parts outside the CDR3, the full variable domain is SQTIHQWPATLVQPVGSPLSLECTVEGTSNPNLYWYRQAAGRGLQLLFYSVGIGQISSEVPQNLSASRPQDRQFILSSKKLLLSDSGFYLCAWINGGGGDTQYFGPGTRLTVL.

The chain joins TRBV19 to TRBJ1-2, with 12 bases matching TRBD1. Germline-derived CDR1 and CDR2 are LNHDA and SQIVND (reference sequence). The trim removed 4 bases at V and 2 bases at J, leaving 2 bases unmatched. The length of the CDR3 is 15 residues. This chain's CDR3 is CASSRGQGANYGYTF. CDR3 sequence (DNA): TGTGCCAGTAGTAGGGGACAGGGGGCAAACTATGGCTACACCTTC. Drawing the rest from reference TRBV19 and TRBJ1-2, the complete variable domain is DGGITQSPKYLFRKEGQNVTLSCEQNLNHDAMYWYRQDPGQGLRLIYYSQIVNDFQKGDIAEGYSVSREKKESFPLTVTSAQKNPTAFYLCASSRGQGANYGYTFGSGTRLTVV.